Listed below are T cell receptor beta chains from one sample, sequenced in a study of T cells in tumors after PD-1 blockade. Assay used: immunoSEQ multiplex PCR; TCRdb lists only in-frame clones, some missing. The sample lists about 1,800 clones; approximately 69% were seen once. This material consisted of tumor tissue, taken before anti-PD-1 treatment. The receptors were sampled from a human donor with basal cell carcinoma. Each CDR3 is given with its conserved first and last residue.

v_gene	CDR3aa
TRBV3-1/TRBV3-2	CASSPTTGYTEAFF
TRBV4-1	CASSQRRPQGTEAFF
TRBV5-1	CASSLAGLPYEQYF
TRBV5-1	CATSPKMSNTGELFF
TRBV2	CASSEGGRSNQPQHF
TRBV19	CASSSGTGELFF
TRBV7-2	CASSLERARTNYGYTF
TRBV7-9	CASSPGTSYEQYF
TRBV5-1	CASSLEVTTGELFF
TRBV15	CATSRVVGAGTGELFF
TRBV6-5	CASSKPGANVLTF
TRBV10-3	CAITPDISYEQYF
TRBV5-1	CASSWETSGGLEQFF
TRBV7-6	CASSLARTRVSDTQYF
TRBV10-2	CASSEIGGGQPQHF
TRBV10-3	CAISEPSSGTGGQETQYF
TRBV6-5	CASSYVGQGTEAFF
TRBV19	CASNRGGGANYGYTF
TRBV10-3	CAISRGGNEQFF
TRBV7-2	CASSLEAGGRSYEQYF
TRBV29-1	CSVERAGQMISEAFF
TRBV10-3	CAIQEGNTGELFF
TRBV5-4	CASSHGAGLASADTQYF
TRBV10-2	CASSESTSRGYEQYF
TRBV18	CASSPQGGGRVTEAFF
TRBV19	CASRRAGNEKLFF
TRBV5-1	CASSPRGVNSPLHF
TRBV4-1	CASSQVFGGASKNIQYF
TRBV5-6	CASSLGLAGTGELFF
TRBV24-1	CATSDGTGRSNQPQHF
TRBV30	CAWSVLTGDNEQFF
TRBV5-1	CASSPGGYGYGYTF
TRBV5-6	CASSLTLMNTGELFF
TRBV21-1	CASSKVKGTGHNSPLHF
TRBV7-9	CASSPRLAGAYNEQFF
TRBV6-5	CASRRQSSYEQYF
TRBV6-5	CASSRQGARGNTIYF
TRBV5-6	CASSMGHSLNIQYF
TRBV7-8	CASSFDGLAGASSYNEQFF
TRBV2	CASSEPFLVTQYF
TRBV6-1	CASSPRADTQYF
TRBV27	CASSLSGTRVSGELFF
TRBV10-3	CAIGSGGADEQYF
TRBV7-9	CASSTVEETQYF
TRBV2	CASSASLNRGPYEQYF
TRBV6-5	CASSPGYNSPLHF